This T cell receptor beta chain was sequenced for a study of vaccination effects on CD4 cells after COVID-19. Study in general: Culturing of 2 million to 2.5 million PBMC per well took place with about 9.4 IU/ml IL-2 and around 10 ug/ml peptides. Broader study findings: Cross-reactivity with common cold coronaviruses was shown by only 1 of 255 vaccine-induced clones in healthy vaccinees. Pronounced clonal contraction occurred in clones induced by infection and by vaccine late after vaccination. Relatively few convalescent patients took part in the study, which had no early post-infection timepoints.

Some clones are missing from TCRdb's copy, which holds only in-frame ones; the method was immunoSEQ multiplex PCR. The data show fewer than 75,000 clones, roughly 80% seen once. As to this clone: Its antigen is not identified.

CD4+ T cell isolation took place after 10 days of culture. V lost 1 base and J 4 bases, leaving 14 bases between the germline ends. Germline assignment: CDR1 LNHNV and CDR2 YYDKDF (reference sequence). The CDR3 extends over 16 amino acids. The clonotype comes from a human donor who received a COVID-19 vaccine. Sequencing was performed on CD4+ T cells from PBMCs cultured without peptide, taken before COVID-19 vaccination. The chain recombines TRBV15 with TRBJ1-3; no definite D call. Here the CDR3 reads CATSRGGASRGNTIYF. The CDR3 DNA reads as TGTGCCACCAGCAGAGGGGGAGCGTCTCGGGGAAACACCATATATTTT.